These 2 T cell receptor beta chains were all obtained from the same sample, sequenced in a study of T cells expressing NK-cell markers (TCRdb year 2020). The library was prepared using 5' RACE. Sequencing relied on an Illumina HiSeq 2000. One entry per CDR3 protein sequence results from the TCRdb reprocessing of the reads, with DNA left out. This sample's clone table shows fewer than 400,000 distinct CDR3 sequences. Clones ranked in the top ten supply about 10% of the sample. Sequencing was done on a sample of blood T cells: a sorted CD56 or NKG2C T cell subset, CD4+ or CD8+ T cells, or bulk PBMC T cells (not recorded which). The receptors stem from a woman in her 50s in good health. Donor details come from another sample of the same person, matched by shared clones.

This chain uses TRBV20-1 with TRBJ2-5; checking the TCRdb D call of TRBD1 is not possible without DNA. The CDR3 spans 14 residues. The V gene's germline CDR1 is DFQATT and CDR2 SNEGSKA (reference sequence). This CDR3 is CSAKNRDTLETQYF.

This chain joins TRBV7-9 and TRBJ2-4; TCRdb gives TRBD1 as the D gene, but with no DNA this cannot be confirmed. Germline V lookup: CDR1 SEHNR, CDR2 FQNEAQ (reference sequence). CDR3 size: 15 residues. The CDR3 loop is CASSFPGSTKNIQYF.